This T cell receptor beta chain was recovered during a study of identical twins. Worth noting for this clonotype: As yet, its antigen is unknown.

Regarding the study as a whole: Partial confounding of zero-insertion analyses by invariant MAIT and iNKT cells was possible. Memory repertoires lacked the insertion deficit that abundant cord blood beta clonotypes showed.

Looked up from germline, CDR1 is MNHEY and CDR2 is SMNVEV (reference sequence). The CDR3 consists of 18 residues. V was clipped by 2 bases and J by 5 bases; unmatched bases: 18. TCRdb passed the 5' RACE reads through MiXCR, listing each CDR3 protein once. The table has 250,000 or so distinct CDR3 sequences, approximately 8% seen once. In addition, the sample was reused for a study of yellow fever vaccine responses in identical twins.

The receptor's source is a woman aged 18-30 years in good health. This chain links TRBV27 with TRBJ2-7, with 7 bases aligning to TRBD2. Specimen: CD8+ T cells sorted from blood. CDR3 coding DNA: TGTGCCAGCAGTTTACGGCCACCCTCTGCGGGAGTGGGAAACGAGCAGTACTTC. Protein product: CASSLRPPSAGVGNEQYF.